This TCR beta chain was sequenced during a study of blood T cells in healthy people across ages. General study results and limits: Any conclusive comparison of naive versus antigen-experienced cells was prevented by using unsorted PBMCs.

Looked up from germline, CDR1 is MDHEN and CDR2 is SYDVKM. The CDR3 runs 12 residues. The J segment lost 6 bases and the V segment lost 6 bases, leaving 3 bases of the junction unmatched. This clonotype was detected only a few times. Its antigen is not identified. Using a J-beta primer mix together with a sample-barcoded 5' primer, a second PCR was run for roughly 7 to 11 cycles. TCRdb processed the 5' RACE reads anew with MiXCR; each CDR3 protein has one entry. Of about 680,000 distinct CDR3 sequences listed, around 48% are singletons. The receptor was derived from a woman in her sixties in good health. The chain couples TRBV28 to TRBJ2-3, with TRBD1 identical over 7 bases. The sample was blood. The CDR3 here is CASRQQGDTQYF. The CDR3 DNA reads TGTGCCAGCAGACAACAGGGGGATACGCAGTATTTT. The variable domain in full, completed from reference TRBV28 and TRBJ2-3, reads DVKVTQSSRYLVKRTGEKVFLECVQDMDHENMFWYRQDPGLGLRLIYFSYDVKMKEKGDIPEGYSVSREKKERFSLILESASTNQTSMYLCASRQQGDTQYFGPGTRLTVL.